These 5 T cell receptor beta chains were all obtained from the same sample, sequenced in a study of T cells after yellow fever vaccination. Via MiXCR, TCRdb re-called the 5' RACE reads, giving one row per CDR3 protein. The table shows roughly 240,000 distinct CDR3 sequences, with 6.7% occurring only once. This sample comprised CD4+ T cells sorted from PBMCs, obtained on the day of the yellow fever booster vaccination. The receptor source for this set is a man aged 25-40 years who received the YFV17D yellow fever vaccine.

The V gene is TRBV5-4, the J gene TRBJ2-5; the D is unclear. V shed 2 bases and J shed 2 bases, with 10 bases lying between them. CDR3 length: 14 residues. Germline V gene sequence: CDR1 SGHNT, CDR2 YYREEE (reference sequence). The CDR3 sequence is CASSFRAIQETQYF. CDR3 coding DNA: TGTGCCAGCAGCTTTAGGGCAATACAAGAGACCCAGTACTTC.

This clonotype was counted only a few times. This chain links TRBV29-1 with TRBJ1-2, with D possibly matching TRBD1 (6 bases). Trimming removed 6 bases at V and 6 bases at J, with 17 bases between. This CDR3 has 13 amino acids. Germline loops: CDR1 SQVTM, CDR2 ANQGSEA. In nucleotides, the CDR3 is TGCAGCGTCGCTACACTACAGGGAAATGGCTACACCTTC. Protein sequence: CSVATLQGNGYTF.

The sample holds many counts of this clonotype. The DNA for the CDR3 is TGTGCCATCAGTTCAGGGACGGTGAACACTGAAGCTTTCTTT. It is translated as CAISSGTVNTEAFF. The genes are TRBV10-3 and TRBJ1-1, with a weak D call TRBD1 (5 bases). CDR1 is ENHRY and CDR2 is SYGVKD in the germline V gene. V lost 5 bases to trimming and J lost 0 bases, with 10 bases between them. This CDR3 is built from 14 residues.

This clonotype was seen repeatedly, ten times or more. This chain uses TRBV7-2 with TRBJ2-7; D is uncertain. Germline V gene sequence: CDR1 SGHTA, CDR2 FQGNSA. This CDR3 is built from 14 residues. The V end was cut by 1 base, the J end by 11 bases, with 18 bases between. CDR3 region: CASSLEPPPGDKYF. For the CDR3, the DNA is TGTGCCAGCAGCTTAGAACCCCCCCCGGGTGATAAGTACTTC. Based on the CDR3 plus reference TRBV7-2 and TRBJ2-7, the full variable domain is GAGVSQSPSNKVTEKGKDVELRCDPISGHTALYWYRQSLGQGLEFLIYFQGNSAPDKSGLPSDRFSAERTGGSVSTLTIQRTQQEDSAVYLCASSLEPPPGDKYFGPGTRLTVT.

This chain joins TRBV7-9 and TRBJ2-3; 11 bases fit TRBD2. Germline V gives CDR1 SEHNR, CDR2 FQNEAQ (reference sequence). The ends lost 3 bases at V and 7 bases at J; junction bases unmatched: 6. The CDR3 loop spans 15 amino acids. The CDR3 sequence is CASSLPSGRKNTQYF. CDR3 in DNA: TGTGCCAGCAGCTTGCCTAGCGGGAGGAAAAATACGCAGTATTTT.